This entry is about one T cell receptor beta chain. Its antigen is not known. The data were obtained in a study of T-cell reconstitution after alpha-beta-depleted transplantation in children. The germline CDR1 and CDR2 sequences are SGHRS and YFSETQ. V lost 5 bases and J 2 bases, leaving 11 bases between the germline ends. The CDR3 covers 14 residues. Broader study findings: Reportedly, only several hundred clones from non-depleted graft cells drove alpha-beta T-cell counts at about two months.

During its preparation, the TCRbeta library received unique molecular identifiers. Each CDR3 protein is one row after TCRdb ran MiXCR on the PCR reads. The repertoire holds around 450,000 distinct CDR3 sequences, with 15% to 20% as singletons. The J gene is TRBJ2-1, the V gene TRBV5-1, with D perhaps TRBD1 (6 bases). The specimen was PBMCs, mostly from graft donor cells, collected 360 days after TCRalphabeta/CD19-depleted stem cell transplant. The TCR was taken from a boy less than two years old who had a stem cell transplant for Wiskott-Aldrich syndrome, so the T cells may come from the graft donor. The CDR3, as DNA: TGCGCCAGCAGTAGGGACACAACCTACAATGAGCAGTTCTTC. This gives the protein CASSRDTTYNEQFF.